Listed here are 9 T cell receptor beta chains from one sample, sequenced in a study of multiple sclerosis patients with progressive multifocal leukoencephalopathy. Time point denoted: before natalizumab initiation. Clones were sequenced by immunoSEQ multiplex PCR, and TCRdb holds only the in-frame ones, with some missing. The table has around 28,000 clones, 88% seen once. The source material was PBMCs. The source is a human donor with multiple sclerosis.

The genes are TRBV7-2 and TRBJ2-2; TRBD1 or TRBD2 may be the D gene (5 bases each). This CDR3 region has 12 residues. CDR1 is SGHTA, CDR2 FQGNSA, per germline. V shed 5 bases and J shed 16 bases, with 17 bases lying between them. The CDR3 nucleotides read TGTGCCAGCAGCCCCGGGACGACCCACTCGTTTTTT. Translated, it gives CASSPGTTHSFF. Supplemented by reference TRBV7-2 and TRBJ2-2, the full variable domain reads GAGVSQSPSNKVTEKGKDVELRCDPISGHTALYWYRQSLGQGLEFLIYFQGNSAPDKSGLPSDRFSAERTGGSVSTLTIQRTQQEDSAVYLCASSPGTTHSFFGEGSRLTVL.

V is TRBV29-1 and J is TRBJ1-3; weak D call: TRBD1 (5 bases). The CDR3 is 13 residues long. CDR1 and CDR2 from the germline V gene are SQVTM and ANQGSEA. Trimming removed 5 bases from V and 3 bases from J, with 11 bases in between. CDR3 nucleotides: TGCAGCGTTTCGCCGGGACGTGGAAACACCATATATTTT. It is translated as CSVSPGRGNTIYF.

The V and J genes are TRBV4-3 and TRBJ1-2, with no clear D. The length of the CDR3 is 15 residues. V lost 4 bases and J 4 bases, leaving 16 bases between the germline ends. From germline, CDR1 is LGHNA and CDR2 YSLEER. Here the CDR3 DNA reads TGCGCCAGCAGCCTCAGCCTTACAGATACCTATGGCTACACCTTC. This translates into CASSLSLTDTYGYTF.

The chain carries TRBV9 and TRBJ1-2; TRBD1 matches 8 bases. V lost 0 bases and J lost 4; bases outside the gene matches: 5. The CDR3 contains 15 residues. The germline V gene has CDR1 SGDLS and CDR2 YYNGEE. The CDR3: CASSVAPTGAYGYTF. CDR3 nucleotides: TGTGCCAGCAGCGTAGCCCCGACAGGGGCCTATGGCTACACCTTC.

This chain uses TRBV30 with TRBJ2-5; 7 bases align to TRBD1. The CDR3 sequence is 12 residues long. Losses at the gene ends were 8 bases for V and 2 bases for J; bases not matched to a gene: 5. Looked up from germline, CDR1 is GTSNPN and CDR2 is SVGIG (reference sequence). CDR3 DNA: TGTGCCGGGGACAGTCCACAAGAGACCCAGTACTTC. Its translation: CAGDSPQETQYF.

J is TRBJ1-1 and V is TRBV7-7; D gene uncertain. V lost 5 bases and J 5 bases, leaving 15 bases between the germline ends. The CDR3 length is 14 residues. Germline loops: CDR1 SSHAT, CDR2 FNYEAQ (reference sequence). The CDR3 protein is CASSPVDVGTEAFF. For the CDR3, the DNA is TGTGCCAGCAGCCCAGTGGACGTGGGGACTGAAGCTTTCTTT.

The chain employs TRBV29-1 and TRBJ2-3; D gene ambiguous. The germline V gene encodes CDR1 SQVTM and CDR2 ANQGSEA. The germline V and J ends were trimmed by 1 base and 4 bases, with 12 bases remaining between them. This CDR3 spans 14 amino acids. CDR3 sequence: CSVEGSQSPDTQYF. CDR3 DNA: TGCAGCGTTGAAGGGTCTCAGTCCCCAGATACGCAGTATTTT.

The chain employs TRBV27 and TRBJ1-1; D perhaps matches TRBD1 (6 bases). Per germline, CDR1 MNHEY and CDR2 SMNVEV (reference sequence). V lost 5 bases to trimming and J lost 4 bases, with 14 bases between them. This CDR3 spans 14 amino acids. CDR3 sequence (DNA): TGTGCCAGCAGTAACAGGGTCCTGGGCACTGAAGCTTTCTTT. Its protein is CASSNRVLGTEAFF.

The chain's CDR3 is CASSLAGVDGYTF. The CDR3 DNA reads as TGTGCCAGCAGCTTAGCCGGGGTGGATGGCTACACCTTC. The chain has TRBV7-8 and TRBJ1-2; no clear D gene. Per the germline V gene, CDR1 is SGHVS and CDR2 is FQNEAQ. This CDR3 is 13 amino acids long. Trimming removed 0 bases at V and 6 bases at J, with 8 bases between.